This T cell receptor (beta chain) was documented in a study of cytomegalovirus exposure and HLA in healthy donors. Whole-study findings and limits: Reportedly, a later analysis found an Asian-associated ancestry cluster had fewer N-insertions than the approximately 670-donor mean.

In the case of this clone: Its antigen is not identified.

Amplification used 60 Vbeta primers and 13 Jbeta primers. Clones were read by immunoSEQ multiplex PCR, and TCRdb kept only the in-frame ones, dropping some. The sample has 73,000 or so clones, about 81% seen once; the top ten hold around 6.3%. CMV serostatus data were not documented for this donor. What was sequenced was PBMCs. The clonotype comes from a human donor in good health.

In DNA, the CDR3 is TGTGCCAGCAGTTTACCAGGAAGCAATCAGCCCCAGCATTTT. It translates to CASSLPGSNQPQHF. The V gene is TRBV27, the J gene TRBJ1-5, with unresolved D. There are 14 residues in the CDR3. CDR1 is MNHEY, CDR2 SMNVEV, per germline (reference sequence). V gave up 2 bases and J gave up 1 base, with 6 bases separating them.